The rows below give T cell receptor beta chains drawn from one sample of a study of blood T cell repertoires in COVID-19. Repertoires were generated with immunoSEQ multiplex PCR, while TCRdb's copy carries only in-frame clones and drops some. The sample has roughly 92,000 clones; roughly nine tenths are singletons. Sequencing used peripheral blood. These receptors came from a man aged 50-60 years with acute or convalescent COVID-19. The CDR3 runs from the conserved cysteine through the conserved F or W. Each record gives: clone size, V gene, D gene, CDR3 protein. A D gene is named only where the DNA matches it firmly. Clone size is not always given. Where it is, it says once, few, many or a class for expanded clones.

clone size: -
V gene: TRBV7-3
D gene: -
CDR3 protein: CASSLSSGRALGNEQFF

clone size: -
V gene: TRBV9
D gene: -
CDR3 protein: CASSVGSDTDTQYF

clone size: few
V gene: TRBV20-1
D gene: TRBD1
CDR3 protein: CSASGQGARGAKEEQYF

clone size: -
V gene: TRBV19
D gene: TRBD1
CDR3 protein: CASSMWQGGDTEAFF

clone size: -
V gene: TRBV5-1
D gene: -
CDR3 protein: CASSGLGELFF

clone size: -
V gene: TRBV27
D gene: -
CDR3 protein: CASSLAGVDTEAFF

clone size: -
V gene: TRBV12-3/TRBV12-4
D gene: -
CDR3 protein: CASGRGNEKLFF

clone size: -
V gene: TRBV4-1
D gene: -
CDR3 protein: CASSQSGYEQYF

clone size: -
V gene: TRBV18
D gene: TRBD1
CDR3 protein: CASSGGQRVEQYF

clone size: -
V gene: TRBV18
D gene: -
CDR3 protein: CASSPPGLAQRSQYF

clone size: -
V gene: TRBV7-8
D gene: TRBD1
CDR3 protein: CASSPGQGAVGGNTIYF

clone size: -
V gene: TRBV11-2
D gene: -
CDR3 protein: CASSFGPPTGKYGYTF

clone size: -
V gene: TRBV6-2/TRBV6-3
D gene: -
CDR3 protein: CASSLGSNPNGYTF

clone size: -
V gene: TRBV7-9
D gene: TRBD1
CDR3 protein: CASSPRDRGTGELFF

clone size: -
V gene: TRBV6-5
D gene: -
CDR3 protein: CASSSNQPQHF

clone size: -
V gene: TRBV12-3/TRBV12-4
D gene: -
CDR3 protein: CASSLSGQPQHF

clone size: -
V gene: TRBV28
D gene: -
CDR3 protein: CASSSASGARRETQYF

clone size: -
V gene: TRBV3-1/TRBV3-2
D gene: -
CDR3 protein: CASSQDLRGGNEKLFF

clone size: -
V gene: TRBV7-8
D gene: TRBD1
CDR3 protein: CASSLFDRAHEQYF

clone size: -
V gene: TRBV29-1
D gene: -
CDR3 protein: CSVGQGYTF

clone size: -
V gene: TRBV6-5
D gene: TRBD2
CDR3 protein: CASSLAGANTGELFF

clone size: -
V gene: TRBV13
D gene: -
CDR3 protein: CASKLSNYGYTF

clone size: -
V gene: TRBV11-3
D gene: TRBD1
CDR3 protein: CASQTETGCFEKLFF

clone size: -
V gene: TRBV29-1
D gene: TRBD2
CDR3 protein: CSVTLPPGRATNTGELFF

clone size: -
V gene: TRBV7-3
D gene: TRBD1
CDR3 protein: CASSLNRGPGANVLTF

clone size: -
V gene: TRBV10-1
D gene: TRBD2
CDR3 protein: CASRRGTQETQYF

clone size: -
V gene: TRBV7-8
D gene: TRBD2
CDR3 protein: CASSLEKGLATYEQYF

clone size: -
V gene: TRBV5-6
D gene: -
CDR3 protein: CASSLGRRNYEQYF

clone size: -
V gene: TRBV11-2
D gene: TRBD1
CDR3 protein: CASSPEMGQHYEQYF

clone size: -
V gene: TRBV5-5
D gene: TRBD1
CDR3 protein: CASSLGAGGFGNTIYF

clone size: -
V gene: TRBV19
D gene: -
CDR3 protein: CASSNRNTGELFF

clone size: -
V gene: TRBV6-1
D gene: -
CDR3 protein: CASSERSRVGANVLTF

clone size: once
V gene: TRBV3-1/TRBV3-2
D gene: TRBD1
CDR3 protein: CASSQLAFGQGDYGYTF

clone size: -
V gene: TRBV5-1
D gene: -
CDR3 protein: CASSFGQPNSPLHF

clone size: -
V gene: TRBV4-1
D gene: TRBD2
CDR3 protein: CASSQEPGLYTEQYF

clone size: -
V gene: TRBV7-8
D gene: -
CDR3 protein: CASSARTRDEQYF

clone size: -
V gene: TRBV2
D gene: TRBD1
CDR3 protein: CASKIQGAKNTEAFF

clone size: -
V gene: TRBV5-1
D gene: -
CDR3 protein: CASSPGDSLSYNEQFF

clone size: -
V gene: TRBV2
D gene: -
CDR3 protein: CASRQGDGSYEQYF

clone size: -
V gene: TRBV6-5
D gene: -
CDR3 protein: CASSYLPARLNTEAFF

clone size: -
V gene: TRBV9
D gene: -
CDR3 protein: CASSVVGSTGELFF

clone size: -
V gene: TRBV4-1
D gene: TRBD2
CDR3 protein: CASKPGLLYNEQFF

clone size: -
V gene: TRBV5-1
D gene: TRBD2
CDR3 protein: CASSLAGGGGFYEQYF

clone size: -
V gene: TRBV5-1
D gene: -
CDR3 protein: CASCYDRPSYGYTF

clone size: -
V gene: TRBV7-3
D gene: -
CDR3 protein: CASSLKTGGEQYF

clone size: -
V gene: TRBV5-1
D gene: TRBD1
CDR3 protein: CASSLGTGGTYEQYF

clone size: -
V gene: TRBV2
D gene: TRBD1
CDR3 protein: CASSLGQGYSTDTQYF

clone size: -
V gene: TRBV7-2
D gene: TRBD1
CDR3 protein: CASSRDRSSGEAFF

clone size: -
V gene: TRBV19
D gene: TRBD1
CDR3 protein: CASSTSGQDQETQYF

clone size: -
V gene: TRBV30
D gene: TRBD1
CDR3 protein: CAWRQGMNTEAFF

clone size: -
V gene: TRBV2
D gene: TRBD2
CDR3 protein: CASSSLAGRVGSYEQYF

clone size: -
V gene: TRBV19
D gene: TRBD1
CDR3 protein: CASQGQGNTEAFF

clone size: -
V gene: TRBV6-6
D gene: -
CDR3 protein: CASRDSTVSKAFF

clone size: -
V gene: TRBV30
D gene: TRBD1
CDR3 protein: CAWRTQGAWGGYTF

clone size: -
V gene: TRBV19
D gene: TRBD1
CDR3 protein: CASSFTGDGANVLTF

clone size: -
V gene: TRBV10-1
D gene: TRBD1
CDR3 protein: CASSETGTGQYF

clone size: -
V gene: TRBV29-1
D gene: TRBD1
CDR3 protein: CSVGGTGYPPNTGELFF